The 5 T cell receptor beta chains below all came from one sample that was sequenced in a study of blood T cell repertoires in COVID-19. Here immunoSEQ multiplex PCR was the method, and the copy in TCRdb shows in-frame clones only, minus some. The sample lists approximately 300,000 clones, around nine tenths seen once, with approximately 11% in the top ten. The sample comprised peripheral blood. Source of these receptors: a woman aged 30 to 39 with COVID-19, enrolled during active disease.

The V call is TRBV27, the J call TRBJ2-7; 13 bases line up with TRBD2. CDR1 is MNHEY, CDR2 SMNVEV, per germline (reference sequence). The CDR3 length is 15 residues. V lost 7 bases to trimming and J lost 5 bases; unmatched junction nucleotides: 8. DNA for the CDR3: TGTGCCAGCAACCTAAAGGGACTAGCGGGGAACGAGCAGTACTTC. This sequence encodes CASNLKGLAGNEQYF.

This chain uses TRBV6-2 or TRBV6-3 with TRBJ1-2; D is possibly TRBD1 (5 bases). Between the trimmed V and J ends, which lost 6 bases and 7 bases, there was a span of 18 bases. The length of the CDR3 is 14 residues. From germline, CDR1 is MNHEY and CDR2 SVGEGT. CDR3 sequence: CASSFYGADSGYTF. CDR3 DNA: TGTGCCAGCAGCTTCTATGGGGCGGATTCTGGCTACACCTTC.

The rearrangement joins TRBV2 to TRBJ1-5; no clear D. Germline assignment: CDR1 SNHLY and CDR2 FYNNEI. This CDR3 is built from 13 residues. Trimming took off 7 bases at V and 4 bases at J, with 11 bases between the two ends. In nucleotides, the CDR3 is TGTGCCAGCAAGACGGGCGGGAATCAGCCCCAGCATTTT. This translates into CASKTGGNQPQHF.

The rearrangement uses TRBV15 and TRBJ2-4; weak D call: TRBD2 (10 bases). This CDR3 is built from 24 residues. Trimming removed 2 bases at V and 0 bases at J, with 35 bases between. CDR1 and CDR2 (germline): LNHNV, YYDKDF (reference sequence). In DNA, the CDR3 is TGTGCCACCAGCAGAACCCCGGGACAGGGAATACCTAGCGGGGGCATGCTAGCCAAAAACATTCAGTACTTC. This codes for CATSRTPGQGIPSGGMLAKNIQYF.

The CDR3 region has the DNA TGTGCCACCAGTGACCCTCACGGACAGGAAGGGCGAGGCTACACCTTC. It yields the protein CATSDPHGQEGRGYTF. The V and J genes are TRBV24-1 and TRBJ1-2; TRBD1 matches at 7 bases. The CDR3 sequence is 16 residues long. CDR1 and CDR2 from the germline V gene are KGHDR and SFDVKD. Germline trimming cut 4 bases from V and 8 bases from J; bases unmatched to any gene: 15.